The present T cell receptor beta chain was sequenced within a study of blood T cell repertoires in COVID-19 (dated by TCRdb to about 2020). For the study in its entirety: Samples from collaborators originated in the United States, Italy and Spain and spanned both the acute and convalescent phases of COVID-19. A de-identified subject ID, COVID-19 status, age in years and sex were almost always included in the sample metadata. Where HLA class I and class II types were available, the types were taken from metadata supplied by the sample provider, not from assay-based typing. The dataset comprised deeply sampled blood TCRbeta repertoires from subjects exposed to, actively infected with, or recovered from COVID-19. The samples were drawn from the first 160 participants of the ongoing ImmuneRACE study and from 1,254 subjects provided by 6 global collaborators. A freely available public database, intended as a resource for researchers studying the immune response to SARS-CoV-2, is where the repertoires were released. The prospective study material was composed of cDNA or gDNA derived from T cells, B-cell-depleted T cells, or PBMCs.

Summary of the overall study and its limitations: Clinical and demographic metadata were provided uncurated, with the amount varying by source and participant.

This clone was seen just once. Its antigen is still unknown. No base qualities exist here, and no much larger clone lies one base off it. TCRbeta CDR3 regions were amplified from genomic DNA using the immunoSEQ Assay, a bias-controlled multiplex PCR. Concerning the study's data processing: The number of nucleated cells in each sample was estimated by amplification of reference gene primers within the assay. To quantify the absolute abundance of each unique TCRbeta CDR3 rearrangement, sequence reads were collapsed and filtered. For each sample, productive Simpson clonality was calculated as the square root of Simpson's diversity index over productive rearrangements. TCRdb obtained this table from immuneACCESS and retained in-frame rearrangements with V and J assigned. These tables miss some clones; where compared with another copy, unresolved V genes account for less than half of the shortfall, and the remainder is unexplained. The V and J calls and clone size are taken from that table; D and trimming were inferred from the DNA. The sample table lists about 480,000 clones, around 88% of them with a count of one. More than 4% of the sample lies in the top ten.

Each collaborating institution followed its own protocols to collect whole blood in K2EDTA tubes. For TCRbeta analysis, collaborator samples were shipped as frozen whole blood, as isolated PBMCs, or as DNA extracted from either sample type. Its CDR3 holds 13 amino acids, cysteine through phenylalanine. Only the CDR3 DNA is retained, 39 bases long and in frame from the first base. According to the germline V gene, CDR1 reads SGHRS and CDR2 reads YFSETQ. V lost 0 bases and J lost 8 bases; the stretch between them is 11 bases long. The sample consisted of peripheral blood. Here the chain combines TRBV5-1 and TRBJ1-1; tentative D gene TRBD1, with 5 bases matching. The receptor's source is a woman in her 30s with acute or convalescent COVID-19. The DNA is as follows: TGCGCCAGCAGCTTGGCCGAAGGGGCCGAAGCTTTCTTT. Translated, this gives CASSLAEGAEAFF. Extended through the reference TRBV5-1 and TRBJ1-1 proteins, this CDR3 yields the full variable domain: KAGVTQTPRYLIKTRGQQVTLSCSPISGHRSVSWYQQTPGQGLQFLFEYFSETQRNKGNFPGRFSGRQFSNSRSEMNVSTLELGDSALYLCASSLAEGAEAFFGQGTRLTVV.